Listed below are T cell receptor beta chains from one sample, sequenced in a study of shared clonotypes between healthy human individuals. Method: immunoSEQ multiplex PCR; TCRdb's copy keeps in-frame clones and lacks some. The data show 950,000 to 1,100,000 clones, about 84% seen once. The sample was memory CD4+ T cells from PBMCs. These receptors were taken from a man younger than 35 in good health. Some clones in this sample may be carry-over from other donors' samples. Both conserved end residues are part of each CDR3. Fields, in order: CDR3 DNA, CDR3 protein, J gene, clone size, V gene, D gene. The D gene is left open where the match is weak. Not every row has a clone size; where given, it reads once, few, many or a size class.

CDR3 DNA: TGTGCCAGCAGCCAAAGGACTAGCGGCAGCTCCTACGAGCAGTACTTC; CDR3 protein: CASSQRTSGSSYEQYF; J gene: TRBJ2-7; clone size: once; V gene: TRBV14; D gene: TRBD2
CDR3 DNA: TGTGCCAGCAGCTTGGGGGGGCTAGCGGACCAAGAGACCCAGTACTTC; CDR3 protein: CASSLGGLADQETQYF; J gene: TRBJ2-5; clone size: NA; V gene: TRBV5-6; D gene: NA
CDR3 DNA: TGTGCCAGCAGCGAAGGAGGGGGCGGTAATCAGCCCCAGCATTTT; CDR3 protein: CASSEGGGGNQPQHF; J gene: TRBJ1-5; clone size: NA; V gene: TRBV9; D gene: TRBD1
CDR3 DNA: TGTGCCAGCAGTTTATTTGGCAACTATGGCTACACCTTC; CDR3 protein: CASSLFGNYGYTF; J gene: TRBJ1-2; clone size: once; V gene: TRBV28; D gene: NA
CDR3 DNA: TGTGCCATCAGGAGGACTAGCGGCCCCTACGAGCAGTACTTC; CDR3 protein: CAIRRTSGPYEQYF; J gene: TRBJ2-7; clone size: once; V gene: TRBV6-6; D gene: TRBD2
CDR3 DNA: TGTGCCAGCAGCTTAGCCGTCGAGAAAGAGACCCAGTACTTC; CDR3 protein: CASSLAVEKETQYF; J gene: TRBJ2-5; clone size: many; V gene: TRBV7-9; D gene: NA
CDR3 DNA: TGTGCCAGCAGCCCTCTCTACAGGGTGTCTCTTTACAATGAGCAGTTCTTC; CDR3 protein: CASSPLYRVSLYNEQFF; J gene: TRBJ2-1; clone size: NA; V gene: TRBV7-9; D gene: NA
CDR3 DNA: TGTGCCAGCAGCTTAGGACAGGGTGGAGATACGCAGTATTTT; CDR3 protein: CASSLGQGGDTQYF; J gene: TRBJ2-3; clone size: NA; V gene: TRBV11-2; D gene: TRBD1
CDR3 DNA: TGTGCCAGCAGCCCCCGGGGGGCAGGGGCCGTAGAGACCCAGTACTTC; CDR3 protein: CASSPRGAGAVETQYF; J gene: TRBJ2-5; clone size: NA; V gene: TRBV7-9; D gene: NA
CDR3 DNA: TGCGCCAGCAGTGGGTCAGGGACTAGGCGCTACGAGCAGTACTTC; CDR3 protein: CASSGSGTRRYEQYF; J gene: TRBJ2-7; clone size: few; V gene: TRBV10-1; D gene: TRBD2
CDR3 DNA: TGTGCCAGCAGTTTTCTAGCGGGAGGGCGGGGAGAGACCCAGTACTTC; CDR3 protein: CASSFLAGGRGETQYF; J gene: TRBJ2-5; clone size: once; V gene: TRBV28; D gene: TRBD2
CDR3 DNA: TGCGCCAGCAGTAGGCAGGGCCCACTAGCGGGCTACTCCTACCAAGAGACCCAGTACTTC; CDR3 protein: CASSRQGPLAGYSYQETQYF; J gene: TRBJ2-5; clone size: NA; V gene: TRBV23-1; D gene: TRBD2
CDR3 DNA: TGTGCCAGCAGCGTAGGCAGGGGAAATAACAATGAGCAGTTCTTC; CDR3 protein: CASSVGRGNNNEQFF; J gene: TRBJ2-1; clone size: NA; V gene: TRBV9; D gene: NA
CDR3 DNA: TGTGCCAGCTCGGGGCGGGAGGGACAAGAGACCCAGTACTTC; CDR3 protein: CASSGREGQETQYF; J gene: TRBJ2-5; clone size: few; V gene: TRBV11-3; D gene: TRBD2
CDR3 DNA: TGTGCCAGCAGGTTAGAGGGGAACACTGAAGCTTTCTTT; CDR3 protein: CASRLEGNTEAFF; J gene: TRBJ1-1; clone size: once; V gene: TRBV7-8; D gene: NA
CDR3 DNA: TGTGCCTGGAGTGTGACCGCCCAATACGAGCAGTACTTC; CDR3 protein: CAWSVTAQYEQYF; J gene: TRBJ2-7; clone size: NA; V gene: TRBV30; D gene: NA
CDR3 DNA: TGTGCCAGCTCACCACAAAAGTCGGAGAATGAGCAGTTCTTC; CDR3 protein: CASSPQKSENEQFF; J gene: TRBJ2-1; clone size: NA; V gene: TRBV18; D gene: NA
CDR3 DNA: TGTGCCAGTAGTAGTCCGGCGTTATTTGAAGCTTTCTTT; CDR3 protein: CASSSPALFEAFF; J gene: TRBJ1-1; clone size: few; V gene: TRBV19; D gene: NA
CDR3 DNA: TGCGCCACCAGGGCCACTAGCGGGAGTCAAGAGACCCAGTACTTC; CDR3 protein: CATRATSGSQETQYF; J gene: TRBJ2-5; clone size: NA; V gene: TRBV10-2; D gene: TRBD2
CDR3 DNA: TGTGCCAGTAGTATGATCTCGGATCCCTATGGCTACACCTTC; CDR3 protein: CASSMISDPYGYTF; J gene: TRBJ1-2; clone size: NA; V gene: TRBV19; D gene: NA
CDR3 DNA: TGTGCCAGCAGTACGGGACTAGCGGGAGAAGGAGAGACCCAGTACTTC; CDR3 protein: CASSTGLAGEGETQYF; J gene: TRBJ2-5; clone size: NA; V gene: TRBV2; D gene: TRBD2
CDR3 DNA: TGTGCCAGCAGTTTAACAGGGCTCATTGGTAATGAGCAGTTCTTC; CDR3 protein: CASSLTGLIGNEQFF; J gene: TRBJ2-1; clone size: once; V gene: TRBV27; D gene: NA
CDR3 DNA: TGTGCCAGCAGTTACTCGGGGGGAGCGGGGTACAATGAGCAGTTCTTC; CDR3 protein: CASSYSGGAGYNEQFF; J gene: TRBJ2-1; clone size: NA; V gene: TRBV6-5; D gene: TRBD2
CDR3 DNA: TGTGCTAGTGGTTCCGACACGACCGGGAACATTCAGTACTTC; CDR3 protein: CASGSDTTGNIQYF; J gene: TRBJ2-4; clone size: NA; V gene: TRBV12-5; D gene: NA
CDR3 DNA: TGTGCCAGCCAGGGGGGGGGCACTGAAGCTTTCTTT; CDR3 protein: CASQGGGTEAFF; J gene: TRBJ1-1; clone size: few; V gene: TRBV6-1; D gene: TRBD1
CDR3 DNA: TGTGCCAGCAGTTTATCGAGGGCAGGTGGAGGAGATGAGCAGTTCTTC; CDR3 protein: CASSLSRAGGGDEQFF; J gene: TRBJ2-1; clone size: NA; V gene: TRBV27; D gene: NA
CDR3 DNA: TGCGCCAGCAGTTTGGGGACAGGTCGAGAAAAACTGTTTTTT; CDR3 protein: CASSLGTGREKLFF; J gene: TRBJ1-4; clone size: NA; V gene: TRBV5-1; D gene: TRBD1
CDR3 DNA: TGTGCCACCAAATTCCGGGGACAGGGAAAGAATGAGCAGTTCTTC; CDR3 protein: CATKFRGQGKNEQFF; J gene: TRBJ2-1; clone size: NA; V gene: TRBV28; D gene: TRBD1
CDR3 DNA: TGTGCCAGCAGCTTGACTAGCCCACCCGAGCAGTACTTC; CDR3 protein: CASSLTSPPEQYF; J gene: TRBJ2-7; clone size: NA; V gene: TRBV28; D gene: TRBD2
CDR3 DNA: TGTGCCAGCAGCGCCGGGACAGGGGGTTCTGAAGCTTTCTTT; CDR3 protein: CASSAGTGGSEAFF; J gene: TRBJ1-1; clone size: once; V gene: TRBV9; D gene: TRBD1
CDR3 DNA: TGTGCCAGCTCACCACCGGGCAGGGCCGGAATAGCTTTCTTT; CDR3 protein: CASSPPGRAGIAFF; J gene: TRBJ1-1; clone size: NA; V gene: TRBV18; D gene: NA
CDR3 DNA: TGTGCCAGCAGCTTCGACCGGGACAGTGAAGCTTTCTTT; CDR3 protein: CASSFDRDSEAFF; J gene: TRBJ1-1; clone size: once; V gene: TRBV7-3; D gene: TRBD1
CDR3 DNA: TGCGCCAGCAGCATGTGGGGGATCCAGGACGCCAATGAGCAGTTCTTC; CDR3 protein: CASSMWGIQDANEQFF; J gene: TRBJ2-1; clone size: NA; V gene: TRBV5-1; D gene: NA
CDR3 DNA: TGTGCCAGCAGCTTAGGCGGCCGAACTAGCACAGATACGCAGTATTTT; CDR3 protein: CASSLGGRTSTDTQYF; J gene: TRBJ2-3; clone size: NA; V gene: TRBV7-3; D gene: NA
CDR3 DNA: TGTGCCAGCAGCCAAGATGAGGGGGCTCATCAGCCCCAGCACTTT; CDR3 protein: CASSQDEGAHQPQHF; J gene: TRBJ1-5; clone size: NA; V gene: TRBV4-2; D gene: TRBD1
CDR3 DNA: TGTGCCAGCAGGACTAGCGGGAGTTACGAGCAGTACTTC; CDR3 protein: CASRTSGSYEQYF; J gene: TRBJ2-7; clone size: NA; V gene: TRBV6-6; D gene: TRBD2
CDR3 DNA: TGTGCCAGCAGCCGAACCCTTTCATCGTCCTATGGCTACACCTTC; CDR3 protein: CASSRTLSSSYGYTF; J gene: TRBJ1-2; clone size: NA; V gene: TRBV7-8; D gene: NA
CDR3 DNA: TGCGCCAGAACGACAGGGGACCTTATGAACACTGAAGCTTTCTTT; CDR3 protein: CARTTGDLMNTEAFF; J gene: TRBJ1-1; clone size: NA; V gene: TRBV10-1; D gene: TRBD1
CDR3 DNA: TGTGCCAGCAGCCCCGCCCAAGTGAGTGAGCAGTTCTTC; CDR3 protein: CASSPAQVSEQFF; J gene: TRBJ2-1; clone size: NA; V gene: TRBV7-2; D gene: NA
CDR3 DNA: TGTGCCAGCAGCCAACCGACGGTCTCCTACGAGCAGTACTTC; CDR3 protein: CASSQPTVSYEQYF; J gene: TRBJ2-7; clone size: NA; V gene: TRBV28; D gene: NA
CDR3 DNA: TGTGCCAGCAGTACGAGACAGGGTTGGTCCTACGAGCAGTACTTC; CDR3 protein: CASSTRQGWSYEQYF; J gene: TRBJ2-7; clone size: NA; V gene: TRBV27; D gene: TRBD1
CDR3 DNA: TGTGCCAGCAGCCCCTCTCCGGGTAACTCCTACGAGCAGTACTTC; CDR3 protein: CASSPSPGNSYEQYF; J gene: TRBJ2-7; clone size: NA; V gene: TRBV5-4; D gene: NA
CDR3 DNA: TGTGCCAGCAGATCGGACCCGATCGCTGGCTACACCTTC; CDR3 protein: CASRSDPIAGYTF; J gene: TRBJ1-2; clone size: NA; V gene: TRBV28; D gene: NA
CDR3 DNA: TGTGCCAGCAGCTTTTACCGGGCCGAAGAGACCCAGTACTTC; CDR3 protein: CASSFYRAEETQYF; J gene: TRBJ2-5; clone size: NA; V gene: TRBV7-2; D gene: NA